This T cell receptor (beta chain) was documented in a study of blood T cell repertoires in COVID-19. Generated by immunoSEQ multiplex PCR, the TCRdb table keeps only in-frame clones and is missing some. The data contain some 140,000 clones, almost 85% of them singletons. Categorization into cohorts depended on clinical history that participants reported. Germline-derived CDR1 and CDR2 are MNHEY and SMNVEV (reference sequence). The V and J ends lost 5 bases and 1 base, in that order; junction bases with no gene match: 6. This CDR3 has 15 residues. The specimen sequenced was PBMCs or T cells enriched from blood (not recorded which). This TCR was sampled from a man aged 40-55 years with acute COVID-19. The chain has TRBV27 and TRBJ1-1; 8 bases align to TRBD1. CDR3 sequence: CASSPLGQENTEAFF. CDR3 DNA sequence: TGTGCCAGCAGTCCCCTGGGACAGGAGAACACTGAAGCTTTCTTT.